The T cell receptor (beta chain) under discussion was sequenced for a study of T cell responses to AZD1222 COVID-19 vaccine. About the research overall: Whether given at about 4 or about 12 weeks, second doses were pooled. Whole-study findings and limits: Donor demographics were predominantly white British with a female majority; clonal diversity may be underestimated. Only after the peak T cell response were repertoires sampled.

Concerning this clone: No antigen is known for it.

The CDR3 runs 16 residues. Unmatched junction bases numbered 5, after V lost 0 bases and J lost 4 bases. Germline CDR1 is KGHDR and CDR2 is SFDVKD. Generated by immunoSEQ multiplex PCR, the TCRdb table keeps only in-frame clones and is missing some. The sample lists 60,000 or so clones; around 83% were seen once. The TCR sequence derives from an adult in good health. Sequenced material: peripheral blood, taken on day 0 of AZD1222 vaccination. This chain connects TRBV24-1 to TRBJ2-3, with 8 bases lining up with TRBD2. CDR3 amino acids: CATSDLGSGSADTQYF. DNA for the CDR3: TGTGCCACCAGTGATTTGGGAAGCGGGAGCGCAGATACGCAGTATTTT.